A single sample gave rise to the 13 T cell receptor beta chains below, sequenced in a study of tumor T cells in aggressive B-cell lymphoma. Here immunoSEQ multiplex PCR was the method, and the copy in TCRdb shows in-frame clones only, minus some. The sample lists roughly 2,700 clones; over 75% were seen once. Specimen: tumor tissue. Receptors were obtained from an adult with diffuse large B cell lymphoma. Some clones in this sample may be carry-over from other donors' samples.

Points on this clone: A read error may produce the germline difference seen at one junction end. Other DNA sequences of this sample code for an identical CDR3. The chain joins TRBV4-1 to TRBJ2-2; D remains unclear. CDR3 length equals 14 residues. Per germline, CDR1 MGHRA and CDR2 YSYEKL. The CDR3 DNA reads as TGCGCTAGCAGCCAAGTATCACAGACCGGGGAGCTGTTTTTT. Its protein is CASSQVSQTGELFF.

The J gene is TRBJ1-5, the V gene TRBV20-1, with D possibly TRBD1 on 6 matching bases. Trimming took off 6 bases at V and 10 bases at J, with 13 bases between the two ends. Germline V gene sequence: CDR1 DFQATT, CDR2 SNEGSKA (reference sequence). This CDR3 contains 11 residues. CDR3 region: CSARGRGPQHF. CDR3 DNA: TGCAGTGCCAGGGGCAGGGGTCCCCAGCATTTT.

As concerns this clone: The identical CDR3 is also encoded by other nucleotide sequences in the sample. The chain is built from TRBV4-2 and TRBJ1-4; D remains unclear. The CDR3 covers 13 residues. From germline, CDR1 is LGHNA and CDR2 YNFKEQ. Deletions cut 1 base from V and 8 bases from J, with 8 bases between. This CDR3 reads CASSQGAVEKLFF. As DNA, the CDR3 is TGTGCCAGCAGCCAAGGGGCAGTCGAAAAACTGTTTTTT.

V and J are TRBV29-1 and TRBJ2-7; 7 bases match TRBD1. V lost 7 bases and J lost 3; bases outside the gene matches: 9. The CDR3 runs 13 residues. Germline CDR1 is SQVTM and CDR2 is ANQGSEA. The CDR3: CSGRDRVGYEQYF. The CDR3, as DNA: TGCAGCGGGAGAGACAGGGTGGGCTACGAGCAGTACTTC.

This rearrangement joins TRBV7-9 to TRBJ1-1; 7 nucleotides agree with TRBD1. The CDR3 contains 13 residues. Germline V gene sequence: CDR1 SEHNR, CDR2 FQNEAQ (reference sequence). V gave up 5 bases and J gave up 4 bases; unmatched junction bases: 4. The CDR3 DNA reads as TGTGCCAGCAGCCCCTGGGACAGCACTGAAGCTTTCTTT. This gives the protein CASSPWDSTEAFF.

This chain links TRBV5-5 with TRBJ2-3, with 9 positions matching TRBD2. The germline gives CDR1 SGHKS, CDR2 YYEKEE (reference sequence). Trimming cost V 4 bases and J 3 bases; bases outside gene matches: 6. CDR3 length: 15 residues. The CDR3 region is CASSPQREVTDTQYF. The DNA for the CDR3 is TGTGCCAGCAGCCCTCAGCGGGAGGTGACAGATACGCAGTATTTT.

V is TRBV29-1 and J is TRBJ1-1; D not resolved. Per the germline V gene, CDR1 is SQVTM and CDR2 is ANQGSEA. The CDR3 runs to 12 residues. V lost 5 bases to trimming and J lost 4 bases, with 11 bases between them. The CDR3 loop reads CSVLTLGTEAFF. DNA of the CDR3: TGCAGCGTTCTCACTCTCGGCACTGAAGCTTTCTTT. Using reference TRBV29-1 and TRBJ1-1 for the parts outside the CDR3, the full variable domain is SAVISQKPSRDICQRGTSLTIQCQVDSQVTMMFWYRQQPGQSLTLIATANQGSEATYESGFVIDKFPISRPNLTFSTLTVSNMSPEDSSIYLCSVLTLGTEAFFGQGTRLTVV.

V and J are TRBV28 and TRBJ2-1; D uncertain. The CDR3 contains 13 residues. Per germline, CDR1 MDHEN and CDR2 SYDVKM. Trimming removed 1 base from V and 7 bases from J, with 8 bases in between. CDR3 in amino acids: CASSLLMRNEQFF. The CDR3 DNA follows: TGTGCCAGCAGTTTATTGATGCGAAATGAGCAGTTCTTC.

The rearrangement joins TRBV15 to TRBJ2-5; 7 bases are a match to TRBD2. Unmatched junction bases numbered 6, after V lost 4 bases and J lost 7 bases. The germline V gene has CDR1 LNHNV and CDR2 YYDKDF (reference sequence). The CDR3 runs to 13 residues. Written as DNA, the CDR3 is TGTGCCACCAGCACGGGGACTAAGGTGACCCAGTACTTC. Translated, it gives CATSTGTKVTQYF.

The V gene is TRBV5-1, the J gene TRBJ1-1, with D perhaps matching TRBD1 (5 bases). The germline V gene has CDR1 SGHRS and CDR2 YFSETQ. Trimming took 1 base from V and 0 from J, leaving 13 bases between them. There are 16 residues in the CDR3. The CDR3: CASSLYTGLVNTEAFF. The CDR3 DNA reads as TGCGCCAGCAGCTTGTATACAGGTTTGGTGAACACTGAAGCTTTCTTT.

This chain joins TRBV7-9 and TRBJ2-2; 8 bases align to TRBD2. The CDR3 has 15 amino acids. Germline trimming cut 6 bases from V and 5 bases from J; bases unmatched to any gene: 8. Looked up from germline, CDR1 is SEHNR and CDR2 is FQNEAQ (reference sequence). Here the CDR3 DNA reads TGTGCCAGCAGAACGGGAGGGCCTCAAACCGGGGAGCTGTTTTTT. It is translated as CASRTGGPQTGELFF.

V and J are TRBV19 and TRBJ1-3; D unresolved. There are 13 residues in the CDR3. The V end was cut by 3 bases, the J end by 6 bases, with 9 bases between. The germline V gene encodes CDR1 LNHDA and CDR2 SQIVND (reference sequence). The CDR3 spells CASSMVGANTIYF. In DNA form, the CDR3 reads TGTGCCAGTAGTATGGTCGGAGCAAACACCATATATTTT.

The chain employs TRBV4-1 and TRBJ2-6; 7 bases line up with TRBD1. V was clipped by 0 bases and J by 2 bases; unmatched bases: 10. Germline V gene data show CDR1 as MGHRA and CDR2 as YSYEKL. The CDR3 is 19 amino acids. CDR3 region: CASSQDLDRVWAGANVLTF. The CDR3 nucleotides read TGCGCCAGCAGCCAAGACCTTGACAGGGTCTGGGCTGGGGCCAACGTCCTGACTTTC.